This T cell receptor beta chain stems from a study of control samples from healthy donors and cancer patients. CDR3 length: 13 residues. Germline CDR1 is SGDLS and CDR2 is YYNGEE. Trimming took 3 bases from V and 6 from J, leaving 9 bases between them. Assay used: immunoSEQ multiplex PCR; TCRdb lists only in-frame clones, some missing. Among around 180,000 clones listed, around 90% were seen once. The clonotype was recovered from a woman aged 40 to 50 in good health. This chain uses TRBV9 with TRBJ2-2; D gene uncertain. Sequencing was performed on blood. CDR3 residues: CASSANKPGELFF. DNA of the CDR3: TGTGCCAGCAGCGCGAATAAGCCCGGGGAGCTGTTTTTT.